The 6 T cell receptor beta chains in this list originate from one sample, sequenced in a study of blood T cell repertoires in COVID-19. Libraries were prepared by immunoSEQ multiplex PCR; TCRdb keeps only in-frame clonotypes and omits some of them. The sample holds some 250,000 clones; approximately 84% are singletons and the top ten take more than 2.5%. The sample taken for sequencing was peripheral blood. These receptors were collected from a young woman who had recovered from COVID-19.

The J gene is TRBJ2-1, the V gene TRBV6-5; possible D gene TRBD1, 7 bases. Germline V gene lookup returns CDR1 MNHEY and CDR2 SVGAGI. This CDR3 is 15 amino acids long. Between the trimmed V and J ends, which lost 2 bases and 5 bases, there was a span of 13 bases. The CDR3: CASSYLAGGNNEQFF. Written as DNA, the CDR3 is TGTGCCAGCAGTTACCTGGCAGGGGGGAACAATGAGCAGTTCTTC.

J is TRBJ1-1 and V is TRBV2; the D is unclear. Trimming stripped 5 bases from V and 1 base from J, with 14 bases between. The CDR3 extends over 15 amino acids. From germline, CDR1 is SNHLY and CDR2 FYNNEI. CDR3 coding DNA: TGTGCCAGCAGTTCGGAGGGTCTAGGGAACACTGAAGCTTTCTTT. This gives the protein CASSSEGLGNTEAFF.

The rearrangement links TRBV11-2 to TRBJ2-1, with TRBD2 matching over 10 bases. Germline CDR1 and CDR2: SGHAT and FQNNGV. The CDR3 has 19 amino acids. J was trimmed by 1 base and V by 5 bases; bases with no gene match: 14. CDR3 nucleotides: TGTGCCAGCAGCCTCAGCTTAGCGGGGGGCCAGCCTTCCTACAATGAGCAGTTCTTC. Protein: CASSLSLAGGQPSYNEQFF.

The genes are TRBV7-3 and TRBJ2-3; TRBD1 aligns across 9 bases. With V trimmed by 4 bases and J by 1 base, 18 bases remained unmatched. Germline CDR1 is SGHTA and CDR2 is FQGTGA. The CDR3 consists of 20 residues. CDR3 in amino acids: CASSSHRGRLDEKGTDTQYF. The DNA of the CDR3 is TGTGCCAGCAGCTCACACAGGGGGCGTCTTGACGAGAAGGGCACAGATACGCAGTATTTT.

This chain connects TRBV7-6 to TRBJ1-5; no clear D gene. Trimming shortened V by 2 bases and J by 5 bases, and 4 bases separated the two germline ends. The CDR3 covers 12 residues. CDR1 and CDR2 (germline): SGHVS, FNYEAQ. CDR3 protein: CASSLLDQPQHF. Here the CDR3 DNA reads TGTGCCAGCAGCTTATTAGATCAGCCCCAGCATTTT.

The chain joins TRBV18 to TRBJ2-3; D uncertain. Germline V gene sequence: CDR1 KGHSH, CDR2 LQKENI. The CDR3 runs to 15 residues. Deletions cut 0 bases from V and 6 bases from J, with 13 bases between. CDR3 sequence reads: CASSPPSDGGDTQYF. For the CDR3, the DNA is TGTGCCAGCTCACCACCATCCGACGGCGGCGATACGCAGTATTTT.